The sequence of this T cell receptor (beta chain) was determined in a study of control samples from healthy donors and cancer patients. With 2 bases clipped from V and 0 bases from J, the junction kept 3 bases outside the gene matches. Germline V gene data show CDR1 as WSHSY and CDR2 as SAAADI. The CDR3 runs to 15 residues. Only in-frame clones appear in the TCRdb table, and some are missing; sequencing was by immunoSEQ multiplex PCR. This table holds 100,000 to 150,000 clones, less than 90% found once. This clonotype was sampled from a man aged 18 to 30 in good health. The sample was blood. This rearrangement joins TRBV10-2 to TRBJ2-7; 8 bases map to TRBD1. CDR3 DNA: TGCGCCAGCAGTGAGCAGACAGGGGACTCCTACGAGCAGTACTTC. This codes for CASSEQTGDSYEQYF.